Below, 27 T cell receptor beta chains from the same sample are listed, as sequenced in a study of blood T cell repertoires in COVID-19. Generated by immunoSEQ multiplex PCR, the TCRdb table keeps only in-frame clones and is missing some. Of approximately 140,000 clones detected, almost 85% appear once; the ten largest clones hold around 3.7%. Sequenced sample: PBMCs or T cells enriched from blood (not recorded which). The receptor source for this set is a woman in her 50s with acute COVID-19.

V and J are TRBV14 and TRBJ2-3, with D possibly TRBD2 on 5 matching bases. This CDR3 comprises 15 residues. Trimming removed 3 bases at V and 4 bases at J, with 14 bases between. The germline gives CDR1 SGHDN, CDR2 FVKESK. CDR3 nucleotides: TGTGCCAGCAGCCACCCGGGAATTAAGGCAGATACGCAGTATTTT. Translating it yields CASSHPGIKADTQYF.

The V and J genes are TRBV6-5 and TRBJ1-2, with 7 bases identical to TRBD1. The CDR3 has 12 amino acids. V lost 7 bases and J lost 7; bases outside the gene matches: 6. CDR1 is MNHEY, CDR2 SVGAGI, per germline. CDR3 bases: TGTGCCAGCAAGAGGACAGGAATTGGCTACACCTTC. It yields the protein CASKRTGIGYTF.

The V call is TRBV30, the J call TRBJ2-1, with 10 nucleotides matching TRBD2. Germline CDR1 is GTSNPN and CDR2 is SVGIG (reference sequence). The V and J ends lost 3 bases and 9 bases, in that order; junction bases with no gene match: 8. The CDR3 is made up of 14 amino acids. The DNA of the CDR3 is TGTGCCTGGAGGGTGCTAGCGGGAGTGGGTGAGCAGTTCTTC. It yields the protein CAWRVLAGVGEQFF.

The gene calls are TRBV30 and TRBJ2-7, with 13 bases matching TRBD2. The CDR3 covers 13 residues. CDR1 and CDR2 (germline): GTSNPN, SVGIG (reference sequence). V was clipped by 6 bases and J by 4 bases; unmatched bases: 3. The CDR3 nucleotides are TGTGCCTGCCGACTAGCGGGAGGATACGAGCAGTACTTC. Encoded protein: CACRLAGGYEQYF. The variable domain in full, with the rest retrieved from reference TRBV30 and TRBJ2-7, is SQTIHQWPATLVQPVGSPLSLECTVEGTSNPNLYWYRQAAGRGLQLLFYSVGIGQISSEVPQNLSASRPQDRQFILSSKKLLLSDSGFYLCACRLAGGYEQYFGPGTRLTVT.

The chain uses TRBV24-1 and TRBJ1-1; 7 nucleotides line up with TRBD1. V lost 3 bases and J lost 3; bases outside the gene matches: 6. The CDR3 spans 15 residues. Germline V lookup: CDR1 KGHDR, CDR2 SFDVKD. As DNA, the CDR3 is TGTGCCACCAGTGATACGACAGGGAAGGACACTGAAGCTTTCTTT. Translation: CATSDTTGKDTEAFF.

The rearrangement uses TRBV18 and TRBJ2-6; D remains ambiguous. Trimming shortened V by 3 bases and J by 1 base, and 4 bases separated the two germline ends. The CDR3 extends over 14 amino acids. Per germline, CDR1 KGHSH and CDR2 LQKENI. CDR3 bases: TGTGCCAGCTCACCGGAGTCTGGGGCCAACGTCCTGACTTTC. This sequence encodes CASSPESGANVLTF.

The rearrangement uses TRBV28 and TRBJ1-1; no clear D. Per germline, CDR1 MDHEN and CDR2 SYDVKM. The CDR3 extends over 12 amino acids. V was shortened by 6 bases and J by 11 bases, with 16 bases between the two germline ends. Here the CDR3 reads CASSTDVRGAFF. CDR3 sequence (DNA): TGTGCCAGCAGCACGGACGTCCGAGGGGCTTTCTTT.

V gene TRBV4-2 combines with J gene TRBJ2-2; 7 nucleotides match TRBD2. CDR3 length: 16 residues. Germline V CDR1 and CDR2: LGHNA, YNFKEQ. V trimming: 1 base; J trimming: 3 bases; junction bases outside the gene matches: 5. This chain's CDR3 is CASSQAELADTGELFF. Here the CDR3 DNA reads TGTGCCAGCAGCCAAGCTGAGCTAGCGGACACCGGGGAGCTGTTTTTT.

This chain joins TRBV30 and TRBJ2-3; possible D gene TRBD1, 6 bases. V lost 4 bases and J 5 bases, leaving 16 bases between the germline ends. The CDR3 is made up of 14 amino acids. The germline V gene encodes CDR1 GTSNPN and CDR2 SVGIG (reference sequence). CDR3 in amino acids: CAWISSRGGDTQYF. Here the CDR3 DNA reads TGTGCCTGGATCTCCAGTAGAGGGGGAGATACGCAGTATTTT. The full variable domain, with the rest looked up from reference TRBV30 and TRBJ2-3, is SQTIHQWPATLVQPVGSPLSLECTVEGTSNPNLYWYRQAAGRGLQLLFYSVGIGQISSEVPQNLSASRPQDRQFILSSKKLLLSDSGFYLCAWISSRGGDTQYFGPGTRLTVL.

The V gene is TRBV5-1, the J gene TRBJ1-1; tentative D call: TRBD1 (6 bases). CDR1 is SGHRS, CDR2 YFSETQ, per germline. V dropped 4 bases and J dropped 5 bases, with 18 bases sitting between them. This CDR3 contains 15 residues. CDR3 sequence: CASSPAGASGTEAFF. The CDR3, as DNA: TGCGCCAGCAGCCCGGCGGGGGCCTCGGGGACTGAAGCTTTCTTT.

This sequence joins TRBV27 and TRBJ1-2, with D unclear. The CDR3 is 14 amino acids. With 6 bases removed from V and 6 bases from J, the gap between germline ends came to 17 bases. The V gene's germline CDR1 is MNHEY and CDR2 SMNVEV (reference sequence). The CDR3 loop reads CASRGLGGRDGYTF. The CDR3 nucleotides read TGTGCCAGCAGAGGACTAGGAGGGCGGGATGGCTACACCTTC.

CDR3 nucleotides: TGTGCCAGCAGCTTGAGGACTCAGGAGGGGTCCACTGAAGCTTTCTTT. The encoded protein is CASSLRTQEGSTEAFF. The chain carries TRBV5-6 and TRBJ1-1, with D possibly being TRBD1 (5 bases). V was cut by 1 base and J by 4 bases, with 17 bases left in between. CDR1 is SGHDT, CDR2 YYEEEE, per germline. This CDR3 has 16 amino acids.

The chain combines TRBV7-9 with TRBJ1-1; D gene ambiguous. This CDR3 is built from 15 residues. Germline CDR1 SEHNR, CDR2 FQNEAQ (reference sequence). Trimming removed 5 bases at V and 5 bases at J, with 18 bases between. This CDR3 is CASSPDPGRGTEAFF. Here the CDR3 DNA reads TGTGCCAGCAGCCCCGACCCGGGTCGAGGGACTGAAGCTTTCTTT.

V is TRBV5-1 and J is TRBJ1-2; a possible D gene is TRBD1 (5 bases). V was cut by 5 bases and J by 5 bases, with 10 bases left in between. CDR1 is SGHRS and CDR2 is YFSETQ in the germline V gene. This CDR3 comprises 12 residues. The CDR3 DNA reads as TGCGCCAGCAGAGACAGTCGATATGGCTACACCTTC. Its translation is CASRDSRYGYTF.

The CDR3: CASSHRQGLNTEAFF. CDR3 DNA sequence: TGTGCCAGCTCGCACCGACAGGGCCTGAACACTGAAGCTTTCTTT. This chain connects TRBV18 to TRBJ1-1; 7 bases match TRBD1. The V gene's germline CDR1 is KGHSH and CDR2 LQKENI. The CDR3 is 15 amino acids. Germline trimming cut 6 bases from V and 0 bases from J; bases unmatched to any gene: 7.

A few counts support this clone. The chain carries TRBV19 and TRBJ2-1, with 10 bases lining up with TRBD2. Germline CDR1 LNHDA, CDR2 SQIVND (reference sequence). Trimming removed 6 bases from V and 6 bases from J; junction bases left unmatched: 8. This CDR3 comprises 15 residues. This CDR3 reads CASRASGSGGNEQFF. As DNA, the CDR3 is TGTGCCAGTAGGGCTAGCGGGAGTGGAGGCAATGAGCAGTTCTTC.

This clone was found once. The rearrangement joins TRBV19 to TRBJ1-2; weak D call: TRBD1 (5 bases). V was shortened by 3 bases and J by 3 bases, with 14 bases between the two germline ends. Germline V lookup: CDR1 LNHDA, CDR2 SQIVND (reference sequence). CDR3 length: 15 residues. The CDR3 DNA is TGTGCCAGTAGTATGCGGGGACGAGATGACTATGGCTACACCTTC. It specifies CASSMRGRDDYGYTF.

The chain has TRBV6-5 and TRBJ1-3, with D perhaps matching TRBD1 (5 bases). V lost 8 bases and J 4 bases, leaving 18 bases between the germline ends. The CDR3 spans 15 residues. The germline gives CDR1 MNHEY, CDR2 SVGAGI. The CDR3 loop reads CASGGVSGGGNTIYF. CDR3 nucleotide sequence: TGTGCCAGCGGGGGGGTCTCGGGTGGCGGAAACACCATATATTTT.

The CDR3 DNA reads as TGCGCCAGCATGTCAATAGCGGGATCGATAGATACGCAGTATTTT. Protein sequence: CASMSIAGSIDTQYF. The chain recombines TRBV4-3 with TRBJ2-3; 8 bases are shared with TRBD2. J lost 5 bases, V lost 7 bases, and 11 bases had no gene match. Germline assignment: CDR1 LGHNA and CDR2 YSLEER. The CDR3 runs 15 residues.

Comment on this clone: This specimen includes other DNA sequences encoding the same CDR3. V gene TRBV18 combines with J gene TRBJ2-7; 10 bases align to TRBD2. V lost 3 bases and J lost 7; bases outside the gene matches: 6. The CDR3 has 14 residues. Germline values: CDR1 KGHSH, CDR2 LQKENI. The chain's CDR3 is CASSPSGRAGEQYF. The CDR3 coding sequence is TGTGCCAGCTCACCGAGCGGGAGGGCCGGTGAGCAGTACTTC.

This chain joins TRBV25-1 and TRBJ1-1; no clear D gene. CDR3 size: 11 residues. With 3 bases removed from V and 7 bases from J, the gap between germline ends came to 6 bases. Germline CDR1 and CDR2: MGHDK and SYGVNS. CDR3 sequence: CASSDLSEAFF. CDR3 DNA sequence: TGTGCCAGCAGTGATTTGAGTGAAGCTTTCTTT.

In DNA, the CDR3 is TGTGCCAGCAGTTGGGGGGTAATAAACACCGGGGAGCTGTTTTTT. Amino acid sequence: CASSWGVINTGELFF. The chain carries TRBV6-2 or TRBV6-3 and TRBJ2-2, with D maybe TRBD2 (6 bases). The CDR3 is 15 residues long. The germline CDR1 and CDR2 sequences are MNHEY and SVGEGT. V was cut by 4 bases and J by 2 bases, with 11 bases left in between.

This chain joins TRBV2 and TRBJ2-5; the D gene is possibly TRBD2 (6 bases). Germline-derived CDR1 and CDR2 are SNHLY and FYNNEI. The CDR3 extends over 19 amino acids. V lost 4 bases and J lost 5, with 29 bases in between. CDR3 DNA sequence: TGTGCCAGCAGTGGACCTAAAGACAGACTTGACGGGAGTGAGGAGACCCAGTACTTC. Amino acid sequence: CASSGPKDRLDGSEETQYF.

The chain employs TRBV12-3 or TRBV12-4 and TRBJ1-1; D remains unclear. This CDR3 has 13 residues. V was cut by 2 bases and J by 0 bases, with 4 bases left in between. The CDR3 sequence: CASSLRLNTEAFF. For the CDR3, the DNA is TGTGCCAGCAGTTTACGGTTGAACACTGAAGCTTTCTTT.

The V gene is TRBV11-2, the J gene TRBJ1-3; tentative D call: TRBD1 (5 bases). The length of the CDR3 is 16 residues. V was clipped by 3 bases and J by 4 bases, with 16 bases between them. CDR1 and CDR2 (germline): SGHAT, FQNNGV. CDR3 sequence (DNA): TGTGCCAGCAGCTTTACGTGGCAGGGAAGCGGAAACACCATATATTTT. Residues: CASSFTWQGSGNTIYF. The complete variable domain, with remaining parts taken from reference TRBV11-2 and TRBJ1-3, reads EAGVAQSPRYKIIEKRQSVAFWCNPISGHATLYWYQQILGQGPKLLIQFQNNGVVDDSQLPKDRFSAERLKGVDSTLKIQPAKLEDSAVYLCASSFTWQGSGNTIYFGEGSWLTVV.

This clone occurred once. The V call is TRBV27, the J call TRBJ2-7, with no clear D. The CDR3 loop spans 14 amino acids. The V end was cut by 7 bases, the J end by 0 bases, with 13 bases between. Germline V CDR1 and CDR2: MNHEY, SMNVEV (reference sequence). The CDR3 DNA is TGTGCCAGCATCCTGACACAATTCTCCTACGAGCAGTACTTC. The encoded protein is CASILTQFSYEQYF.

This rearrangement joins TRBV5-6 to TRBJ2-1; 12 bases are shared with TRBD2. Germline V lookup: CDR1 SGHDT, CDR2 YYEEEE. CDR3 length: 16 amino acids. J lost 2 bases, V lost 4 bases, and 4 bases had no gene match. The CDR3 DNA is TGTGCCAGCAGCCGTCGACTAGCGGGAGCCTACAATGAGCAGTTCTTC. It specifies CASSRRLAGAYNEQFF.